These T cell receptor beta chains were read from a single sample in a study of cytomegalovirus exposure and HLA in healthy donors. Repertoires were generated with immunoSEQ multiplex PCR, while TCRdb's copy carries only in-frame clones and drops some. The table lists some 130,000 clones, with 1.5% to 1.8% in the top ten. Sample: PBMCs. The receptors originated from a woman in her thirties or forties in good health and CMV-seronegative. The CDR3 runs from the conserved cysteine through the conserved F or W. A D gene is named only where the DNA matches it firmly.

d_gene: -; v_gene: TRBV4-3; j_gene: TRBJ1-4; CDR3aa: CASSQDLGPAFEKLFF; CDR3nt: TGCGCCAGCAGCCAAGATCTGGGGCCCGCTTTTGAAAAACTGTTTTTT
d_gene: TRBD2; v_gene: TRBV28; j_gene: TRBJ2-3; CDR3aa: CASRTHLAGSTDTQYF; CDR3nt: TGTGCCAGCAGGACACACTTAGCGGGGAGCACAGATACGCAGTATTTT
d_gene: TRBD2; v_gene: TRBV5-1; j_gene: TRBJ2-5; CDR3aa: CASSLGRSGGGETQYF; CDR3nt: TGCGCCAGCAGCTTGGGCCGCAGCGGGGGCGGGGAGACCCAGTACTTC
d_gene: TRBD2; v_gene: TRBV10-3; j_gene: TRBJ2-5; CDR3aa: CAISRLAGEETQYF; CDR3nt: TGTGCCATCAGTCGACTAGCGGGGGAAGAGACCCAGTACTTC
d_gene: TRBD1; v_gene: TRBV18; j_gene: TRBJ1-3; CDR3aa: CASSPDRAGNTIYF; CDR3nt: TGTGCCAGCTCACCAGACAGGGCTGGAAACACCATATATTTT
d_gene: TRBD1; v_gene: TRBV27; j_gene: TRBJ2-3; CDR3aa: CASSFMSGGSTDTQYF; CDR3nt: TGTGCCAGCAGTTTTATGTCAGGGGGTAGCACAGATACGCAGTATTTT
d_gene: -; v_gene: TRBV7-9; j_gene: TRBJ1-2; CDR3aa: CASSLSADLNYGYTF; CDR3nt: TGTGCCAGCAGCTTATCGGCGGATCTTAACTATGGCTACACCTTC
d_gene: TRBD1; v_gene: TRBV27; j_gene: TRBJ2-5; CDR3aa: CASSLGTELRETQYF; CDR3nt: TGTGCCAGCAGTTTGGGGACAGAGCTTAGGGAGACCCAGTACTTC
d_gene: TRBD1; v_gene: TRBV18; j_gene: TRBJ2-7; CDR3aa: CASSPNRIRDRITYEQYF; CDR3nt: TGTGCCAGCTCACCAAACAGGATTCGGGACAGGATCACCTACGAGCAGTACTTC
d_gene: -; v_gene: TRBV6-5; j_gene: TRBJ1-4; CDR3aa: CASSRGDVEKLFF; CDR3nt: TGTGCCAGCTCCCGTGGAGATGTGGAAAAACTGTTTTTT